This T cell receptor beta chain was retrieved from a study of CD8 T cells in Susac syndrome. This clonotype was seen just once. The CDR3 has 15 residues. V shed 6 bases, J shed 8 bases, and the junction held 17 bases outside the gene matches. Germline values: CDR1 SQVTM, CDR2 ANQGSEA. With random hexamers, reverse transcription was performed on roughly 0.5 to 1 ug of RNA. TCRdb fed the immunoSEQ multiplex PCR reads into MiXCR, producing one record per CDR3 protein. This table has about 110,000 distinct CDR3 sequences, less than 95% appearing once. The sequencing sample was made of CD8+ T cells from PBMCs. The chain joins TRBV29-1 to TRBJ1-2; 8 bases align to TRBD1. The sequence was obtained from a human donor with Susac syndrome. CDR3 sequence reads: CSVRPGTGPEGGYTF. The DNA of the CDR3 is TGCAGCGTCCGTCCCGGGACAGGTCCGGAGGGCGGCTACACCTTC. Full variable domain (missing parts from reference TRBV29-1 and TRBJ1-2): SAVISQKPSRDICQRGTSLTIQCQVDSQVTMMFWYRQQPGQSLTLIATANQGSEATYESGFVIDKFPISRPNLTFSTLTVSNMSPEDSSIYLCSVRPGTGPEGGYTFGSGTRLTVV.